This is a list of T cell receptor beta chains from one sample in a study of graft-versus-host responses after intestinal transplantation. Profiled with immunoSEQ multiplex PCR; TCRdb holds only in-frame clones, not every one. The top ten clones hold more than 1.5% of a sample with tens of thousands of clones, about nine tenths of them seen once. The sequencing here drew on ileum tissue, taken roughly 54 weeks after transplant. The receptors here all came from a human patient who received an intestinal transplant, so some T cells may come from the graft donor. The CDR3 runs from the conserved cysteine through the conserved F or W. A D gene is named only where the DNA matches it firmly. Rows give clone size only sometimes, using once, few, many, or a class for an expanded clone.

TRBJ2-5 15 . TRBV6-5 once TGTGCCAGCAGTTACTCCGGGACTGTTCAAGAGACCCAGTACTTC CASSYSGTVQETQYF
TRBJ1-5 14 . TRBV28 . TGTGCCAGCAGTTTAGGGTACAAGCATCAGCCCCAGCATTTT CASSLGYKHQPQHF
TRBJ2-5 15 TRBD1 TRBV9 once TGTGCCAGCAGCCCAGGGGGGCAGGGGGCGGAGACCCAGTACTTC CASSPGGQGAETQYF
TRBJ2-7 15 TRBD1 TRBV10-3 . TGTGCCACCCTCAGGGGACAGGGTATTATCTACGAGCAGTACTTC CATLRGQGIIYEQYF
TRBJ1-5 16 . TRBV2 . TGTGCCAGCAGTGAAGGGCAGGCTCTAACTAATCAGCCCCAGCATTTT CASSEGQALTNQPQHF
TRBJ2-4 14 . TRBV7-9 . TGTGCCAGTAGGGTGGTGCCGACCAAAAACATTCAGTACTTC CASRVVPTKNIQYF
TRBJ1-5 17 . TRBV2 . TGTGCCAGCAGTGAAGCAAGACGTTACGATAGCAATCAGCCCCAGCATTTT CASSEARRYDSNQPQHF
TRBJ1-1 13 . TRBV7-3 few TGTGCCAGCAGCTTAACGGTGAACACTGAAGCTTTCTTT CASSLTVNTEAFF
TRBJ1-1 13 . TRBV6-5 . TGTGCCAGCAGTGCTACACCGAACACTGAAGCTTTCTTT CASSATPNTEAFF
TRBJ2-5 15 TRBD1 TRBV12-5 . TGTGCTAGTGGTTTGGGGTTCGGGACAGAAGAGACCCAGTACTTC CASGLGFGTEETQYF
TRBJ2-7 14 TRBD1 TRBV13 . TGTGCCAGCAGCTACGGGACAGGGGACTACGAGCAGTACTTC CASSYGTGDYEQYF
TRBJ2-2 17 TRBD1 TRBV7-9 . TGTGCCAGCAGCGGTTCGGAGGGACAGGGGGCTACCGGGGAGCTGTTTTTT CASSGSEGQGATGELFF
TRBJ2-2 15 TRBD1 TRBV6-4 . TGTGCCAGCAGTGCCGTGACAGGGGGCACCGGGGAGCTGTTTTTT CASSAVTGGTGELFF
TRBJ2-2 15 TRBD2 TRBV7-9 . TGTGCCAGCGGACTAGCGGGAGGAGAGACCGGGGAGCTGTTTTTT CASGLAGGETGELFF
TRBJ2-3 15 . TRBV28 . TGTGCCAGCACCTTCCAGGCCGCCGGCACAGATACGCAGTATTTT CASTFQAAGTDTQYF
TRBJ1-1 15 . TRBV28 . TGTGCCAGCAGTAGTCCGGGTCTGATGAACACTGAAGCTTTCTTT CASSSPGLMNTEAFF
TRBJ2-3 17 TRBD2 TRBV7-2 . TGTGCCAGCAGCCTCACCGGGACTAGCGGGAGGGGGGATACGCAGTATTTT CASSLTGTSGRGDTQYF
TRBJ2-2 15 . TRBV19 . TGTGCCAGTAGTAGCTACCTATTGAACACCGGGGAGCTGTTTTTT CASSSYLLNTGELFF
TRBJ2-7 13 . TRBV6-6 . TGTGCCAGCAGTTCCACCAGCCCCTACGAGCAGTACTTC CASSSTSPYEQYF
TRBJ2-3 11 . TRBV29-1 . TGCAGCGTTGGGGGCGCAGATACGCAGTATTTT CSVGGADTQYF
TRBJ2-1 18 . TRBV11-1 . TGTGCCAGCAGTCCGAGGACTTGGTCCTATACCGCCTACAATGAGCAGTTCTTC CASSPRTWSYTAYNEQFF
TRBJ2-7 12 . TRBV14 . TGTGCCAGCAGGGACGGGGGCTACGAGCAGTACTTC CASRDGGYEQYF
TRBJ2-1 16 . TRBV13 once TGTGCCAGCAGCACCTCTCCGGGACTCGAGGACAATGAGCAGTTCTTC CASSTSPGLEDNEQFF
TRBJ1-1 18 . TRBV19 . TGTGCCAGTAGTATAGACCCATGGGCCATGGGGATGAACACTGAAGCTTTCTTT CASSIDPWAMGMNTEAFF
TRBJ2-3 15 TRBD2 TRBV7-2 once TGTGCCAGCAGCTTAAGACTAGCGGGTGCAGATACGCAGTATTTT CASSLRLAGADTQYF
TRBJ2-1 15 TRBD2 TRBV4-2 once TGTGCCAGCAGCCAAGCGGGAGGGAGCTACAATGAGCAGTTCTTC CASSQAGGSYNEQFF
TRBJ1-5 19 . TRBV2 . TGTGCCAGCAGTGAAGTAAGTGAAACGTCGACAGGAGGTTATCAGCCCCAGCATTTT CASSEVSETSTGGYQPQHF
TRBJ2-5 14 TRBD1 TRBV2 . TGTGCCAGCATGGGACAGGGTTTTGGGGAGACCCAGTACTTC CASMGQGFGETQYF